This TCR beta chain stems from a study of regulatory T cells in long-lasting Graves disease. In this sample, this clonotype turned up many times. Indicated time point: newly diagnosed GD, antithyroid drugs for less than 3 months. Construction of the TCR library relied on RNA isolated from PBMCs. CDR3-region Arm-PCR and iRepertoire HTBI primers produced the TCR beta libraries. TCRdb redid the calling of the multiplex PCR reads with MiXCR, one entry per CDR3 protein. This table holds more than 400,000 distinct CDR3 sequences, 16% found once. Per the germline V gene, CDR1 is SGHAT and CDR2 is FQNNGV. CDR3 length: 19 amino acids. With V trimmed by 1 base and J by 4 bases, 16 bases remained unmatched. The sample was also reused in another study, on T cells in Graves' hyperthyroidism and ophthalmopathy. From that study: Graves' hyperthyroidism showing no ophthalmopathy progression within 18 months was considered stable.

The chain is built from TRBV11-2 and TRBJ2-7; TRBD2 agrees at 10 bases. Sequenced material: peripheral blood mononuclear cells (PBMCs), taken at new diagnosis, from a patient treated with antithyroid drugs. This receptor was taken from a woman aged 25 to 39 with Graves disease. The CDR3 coding sequence is TGTGCCAGCAGCTTAGTTTTCACGTGGACTAGCGGAGTCTCATACGAGCAGTACTTC. This sequence encodes CASSLVFTWTSGVSYEQYF.